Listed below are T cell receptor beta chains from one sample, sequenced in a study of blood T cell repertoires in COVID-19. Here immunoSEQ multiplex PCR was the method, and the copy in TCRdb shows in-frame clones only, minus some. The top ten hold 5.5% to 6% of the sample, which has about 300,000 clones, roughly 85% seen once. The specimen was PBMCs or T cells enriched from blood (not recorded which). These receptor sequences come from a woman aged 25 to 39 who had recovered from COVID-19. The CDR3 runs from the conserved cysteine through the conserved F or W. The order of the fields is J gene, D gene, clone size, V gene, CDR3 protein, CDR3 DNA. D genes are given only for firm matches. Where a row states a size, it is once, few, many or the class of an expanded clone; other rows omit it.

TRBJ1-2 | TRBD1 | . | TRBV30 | CAWGADRGYGYTF | TGTGCCTGGGGCGCCGACAGGGGCTATGGCTACACCTTC
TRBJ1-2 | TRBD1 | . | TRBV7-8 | CASSTGTARNYGYTF | TGTGCCAGCAGCACCGGGACAGCCAGGAACTATGGCTACACCTTC
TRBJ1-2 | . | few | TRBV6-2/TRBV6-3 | CASRPNTGSYGYTF | TGTGCCAGCAGGCCTAACACAGGGTCGTATGGCTACACCTTC
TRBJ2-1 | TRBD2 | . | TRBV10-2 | CATARGGGAYYNEQFF | TGCGCCACCGCTCGAGGCGGGGGGGCCTACTACAATGAGCAGTTCTTC
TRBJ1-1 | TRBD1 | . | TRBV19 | CASSMVLGRGLTEAFF | TGTGCCAGTAGTATGGTGTTGGGCAGGGGGTTAACTGAAGCTTTCTTT
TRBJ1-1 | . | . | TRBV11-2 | CASSPGGGAVNTEAFF | TGTGCCAGCAGCCCCGGTGGGGGGGCGGTGAACACTGAAGCTTTCTTT
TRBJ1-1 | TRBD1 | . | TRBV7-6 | CASSLAGSLGTGKSEAFF | TGTGCCAGCAGCTTAGCCGGATCGTTGGGGACAGGGAAGTCTGAAGCTTTCTTT
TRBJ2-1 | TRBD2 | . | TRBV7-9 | CASSGGEQTQFF | TGTGCCAGCAGCGGGGGGGAACAAACGCAGTTCTTC
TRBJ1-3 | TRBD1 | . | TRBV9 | CASSPLDRFSGNTIYF | TGTGCCAGCAGCCCTCTGGACAGGTTCTCTGGAAACACCATATATTTT
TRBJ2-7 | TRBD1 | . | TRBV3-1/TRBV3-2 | CASSQVYRGEQYF | TGTGCCAGCAGCCAAGTATACAGGGGTGAGCAGTACTTC
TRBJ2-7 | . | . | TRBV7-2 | CASSFSPSYEQYF | TGTGCCAGCAGCTTCAGTCCGTCCTACGAGCAGTACTTC
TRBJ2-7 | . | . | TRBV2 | CASRKTAYEQYF | TGTGCCAGCAGGAAAACGGCCTACGAGCAGTACTTC
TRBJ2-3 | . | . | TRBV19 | CASSLQGPGIGTDTQYF | TGTGCCAGTAGCCTCCAGGGCCCAGGGATTGGCACAGATACGCAGTATTTT
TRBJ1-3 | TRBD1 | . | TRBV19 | CASRGRGLGNTIYF | TGTGCCAGTAGGGGCAGGGGGCTTGGAAACACCATATATTTT
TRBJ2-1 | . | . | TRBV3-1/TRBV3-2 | CASSSRGAEEQFF | TGTGCCAGCAGCTCCCGGGGGGCTGAGGAGCAGTTCTTC
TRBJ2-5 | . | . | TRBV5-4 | CASSSRGLMLETQYF | TGTGCCAGCAGCAGCAGGGGATTGATGTTAGAGACCCAGTACTTC
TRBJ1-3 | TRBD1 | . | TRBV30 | CAWSSLIVRGQRYF | TGTGCCTGGAGTTCCCTGATTGTGCGGGGACAGCGCTATTTT
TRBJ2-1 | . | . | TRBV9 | CASSVSGLQFF | TGTGCCAGCAGCGTCTCGGGGTTGCAGTTCTTC
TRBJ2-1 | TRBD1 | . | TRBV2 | CATPSLDRGYNEQFF | TGTGCCACACCGTCCTTGGACAGGGGGTACAATGAGCAGTTCTTC
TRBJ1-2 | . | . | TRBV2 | CASSQSRGKSYGYTF | TGTGCCAGCAGTCAGTCTAGGGGGAAATCCTATGGCTACACCTTC
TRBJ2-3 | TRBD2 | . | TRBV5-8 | CASSLIAGGLDTDTQYF | TGTGCCAGCAGCTTAATAGCGGGGGGTTTGGACACAGATACGCAGTATTTT
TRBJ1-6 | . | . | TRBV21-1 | CASSKMARHHNSPLHF | TGTGCCAGCAGCAAAATGGCTCGACACCATAATTCACCCCTCCACTTT
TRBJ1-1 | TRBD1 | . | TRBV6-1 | CASSDLGQGAGEAFF | TGTGCCAGCAGTGATTTGGGACAGGGGGCAGGTGAAGCTTTCTTT
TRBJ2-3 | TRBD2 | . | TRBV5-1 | CASRRTSGGPTDTQYF | TGCGCCAGCAGGAGGACTAGCGGGGGCCCCACAGATACGCAGTATTTT
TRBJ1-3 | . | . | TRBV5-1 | CASSGSGTLNSGNTIYF | TGCGCCAGCAGCGGCTCCGGGACTCTAAATTCTGGAAACACCATATATTTT
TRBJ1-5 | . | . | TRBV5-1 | CASSLEGRGENQPQHF | TGCGCCAGCAGCTTGGAAGGTCGCGGGGAGAATCAGCCCCAGCATTTT
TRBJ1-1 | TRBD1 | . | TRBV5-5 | CASSWGQPGAEAFF | TGTGCCAGCAGCTGGGGACAGCCGGGGGCTGAAGCTTTCTTT
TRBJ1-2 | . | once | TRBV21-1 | CASGGQGYGYTF | TGTGCCAGCGGAGGACAGGGCTATGGCTACACCTTC
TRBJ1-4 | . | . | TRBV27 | CASSTGTLTNEKLFF | TGTGCCAGCAGCACAGGGACGTTAACTAATGAAAAACTGTTTTTT
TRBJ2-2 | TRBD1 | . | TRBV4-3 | CASSPDRANGELFF | TGCGCCAGCAGCCCGGACAGGGCAAACGGGGAGCTGTTTTTT
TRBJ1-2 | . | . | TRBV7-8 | CASSSAPGSYGYTF | TGTGCCAGCAGCTCCGCCCCGGGGTCGTATGGCTACACCTTC
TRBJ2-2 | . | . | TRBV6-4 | CASSDQGGTGELFF | TGTGCCAGCAGTGATCAGGGTGGAACCGGGGAGCTGTTTTTT
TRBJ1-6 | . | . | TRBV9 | CASSVGLTGSPLHF | TGTGCCAGCAGCGTAGGATTGACGGGTTCACCCCTCCACTTT
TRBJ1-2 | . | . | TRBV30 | CAWNTGGGYGYTF | TGTGCCTGGAATACGGGGGGTGGCTATGGCTACACCTTC
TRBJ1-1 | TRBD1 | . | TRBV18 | CASSLKSGTGATMITEAFF | TGTGCCAGCTCACTTAAAAGTGGGACAGGGGCTACCATGATCACTGAAGCTTTCTTT
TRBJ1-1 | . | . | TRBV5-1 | CASSLPGNTEAFF | TGCGCCAGCAGCTTGCCAGGGAACACTGAAGCTTTCTTT
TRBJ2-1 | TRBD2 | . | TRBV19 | CASSIARGGGSYNEQFF | TGTGCCAGTAGTATTGCGCGTGGCGGGGGATCATACAATGAGCAGTTCTTC
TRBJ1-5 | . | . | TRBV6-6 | CASSYHPGWRNQPQHF | TGTGCCAGCAGTTATCACCCAGGGTGGCGCAATCAGCCCCAGCATTTT
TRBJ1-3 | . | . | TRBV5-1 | CASSLVGQSGNTIYF | TGCGCCAGCAGCTTGGTCGGACAGTCTGGAAACACCATATATTTT
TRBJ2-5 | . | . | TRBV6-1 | CASSEAVGLASETQYF | TGTGCCAGCAGTGAAGCGGTGGGCCTAGCATCAGAGACCCAGTACTTC
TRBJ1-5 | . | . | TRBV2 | CASSENRVANQPQHF | TGTGCCAGCAGTGAGAACAGGGTTGCAAATCAGCCCCAGCATTTT
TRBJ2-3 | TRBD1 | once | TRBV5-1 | CASSFAGQGNFGSTDTQYF | TGCGCCAGCAGCTTCGCGGGACAGGGGAATTTTGGAAGCACAGATACGCAGTATTTT
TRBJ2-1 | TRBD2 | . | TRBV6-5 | CASRASGADEQFF | TGTGCCAGCAGAGCTAGCGGGGCAGATGAGCAGTTCTTC
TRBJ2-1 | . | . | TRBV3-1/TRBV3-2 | CASSLRDDGGNEQFF | TGTGCCAGCAGCCTCCGGGACGACGGGGGTAATGAGCAGTTCTTC
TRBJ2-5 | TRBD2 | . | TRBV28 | CASSTGSGVGRETQYF | TGTGCCAGCAGTACTGGGAGCGGGGTGGGTAGGGAGACCCAGTACTTC
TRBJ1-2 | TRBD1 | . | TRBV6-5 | CASTLRGLRSYTF | TGTGCCAGCACCCTAAGGGGGCTAAGGAGCTACACCTTC
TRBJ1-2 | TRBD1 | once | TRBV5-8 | CASSLSTGGYGYTF | TGTGCCAGCAGCTTGTCTACAGGGGGCTATGGCTACACCTTC
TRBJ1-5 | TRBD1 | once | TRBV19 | CASSARDRDGNQPQHF | TGTGCCAGTAGTGCCCGGGACAGGGATGGCAATCAGCCCCAGCATTTT
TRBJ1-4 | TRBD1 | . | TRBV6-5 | CASSGTASNEKLFF | TGTGCCAGCAGCGGGACAGCCTCTAATGAAAAACTGTTTTTT
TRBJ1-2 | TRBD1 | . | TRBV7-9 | CASSASRDRADHNYGYTF | TGTGCCAGCAGCGCCAGTCGGGACAGGGCCGACCATAACTATGGCTACACCTTC
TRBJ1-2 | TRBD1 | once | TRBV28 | CASRAGTAYGYTF | TGTGCCAGCAGAGCCGGGACAGCTTATGGCTACACCTTC
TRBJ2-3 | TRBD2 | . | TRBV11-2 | CASSPRLAGSTDTQYF | TGTGCCAGCAGCCCCCGACTAGCGGGAAGCACAGATACGCAGTATTTT
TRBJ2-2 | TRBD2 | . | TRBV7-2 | CASSLRWRGGVGGELFF | TGTGCCAGCAGCTTACGTTGGCGGGGGGGCGTTGGCGGGGAGCTGTTTTTT
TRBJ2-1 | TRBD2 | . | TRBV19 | CASSYSTLAGLSSYNEQFF | TGTGCCAGTAGTTACAGTACTCTAGCGGGCCTGAGCTCCTACAATGAGCAGTTCTTC
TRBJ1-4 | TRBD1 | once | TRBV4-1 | CASSPEQGFNEKLFF | TGCGCCAGCAGCCCGGAACAGGGGTTTAATGAAAAACTGTTTTTT
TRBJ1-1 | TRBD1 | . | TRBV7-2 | CASSQLQGGTEAFF | TGTGCCAGCAGCCAACTACAGGGGGGCACTGAAGCTTTCTTT
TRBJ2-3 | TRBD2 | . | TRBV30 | CAWGPPPGGDTQYF | TGTGCCTGGGGACCCCCCCCGGGGGGGGATACGCAGTATTTT